This is a list of T cell receptor beta chains from one sample in a study of OX40 agonist ivuxolimab in advanced cancers. The data were produced by immunoSEQ multiplex PCR, yet TCRdb's version contains in-frame clones alone and is incomplete. The sample holds approximately 110,000 clones, just under 95% seen once. The starting material was CD4+ or CD8+ T cells sorted from blood, obtained in a trial of the OX40 agonist ivuxolimab. The receptor set was obtained from an adult with an advanced solid tumor such as melanoma, head and neck, liver or kidney cancer. Both conserved end residues are part of each CDR3.

>TRBV30
CAWSVNRNTEAFF
>TRBV7-2
CASSLDLAGEQFF
>TRBV2
CASSPWTGHTGGANVLTF
>TRBV5-1
CASSLIAVPGNTIYF
>TRBV9
CASSVVDRMSYEQYF
>TRBV7-9
CASSLVENTEAFF
>TRBV5-4
CASSGPGQGNNEQFF
>TRBV7-6
CASSLALNTEAFF
>TRBV5-1
CASSLATGWDTQYF
>TRBV15
CATSLDTAANTEAFF
>TRBV27
CASSSGTGYQPQHF
>TRBV9
CASSVQAQVKGELFF
>TRBV27
CASKTPAYSNQPQHF
>TRBV6-1
CASTGTETLYEQYF
>TRBV19
CASTPLDGRTSYEQYF
>TRBV7-2
CASSPTGTNYGYTF
>TRBV4-3
CASSPGGGAYNEQFF
>TRBV18
CASSYTGERQPQHF
>TRBV7-6
CASSLAPPLAGSTDTQYF
>TRBV4-3
CASSQDMGRATEAFF
>TRBV4-2
CASAIRLAGANEQFF
>TRBV10-3
CAISDVTGGSTSNQPQHF
>TRBV14
CASSQVWRSAEAFF
>TRBV6-1
CASSEAGGRQPQHF
>TRBV6-6
CASNSHSTDTQYF
>TRBV5-1
CASTAIGTETQYF
>TRBV15
CATAGRTESPLHF
>TRBV28
CASSPGSRNTEAFF
>TRBV6-5
CASSPRGRESDTQYF
>TRBV6-5
CASSYLADIGNTIYF
>TRBV5-5
CASSLPGHRGTDTQYF
>TRBV5-1
CASRNTGELFF
>TRBV27
CASSQSSWIYEQYF
>TRBV2
CASRFRSADSNQPQHF
>TRBV7-6
CASLSSGNTIYF
>TRBV5-1
CASSFKDGFYGYTF
>TRBV28
CASSLIGQGAGQPQHF
>TRBV5-1
CASSLGLEEETQYF
>TRBV27
CASSGRLAKNIQYF
>TRBV27
CASSSQGGYYGYTF
>TRBV28
CASSPRRGSTVNEQYF
>TRBV28
CASLTSRELGEQYF
>TRBV29-1
CSVAKGDTEAFF
>TRBV5-1
CASRSGTELLEKLFF
>TRBV27
CASSRLAGLYEQYF
>TRBV28
CASRSGFAYEQYF
>TRBV7-8
CASSLAGLVGYGYTF
>TRBV10-1
CASSDSAGWNSGANVLTF
>TRBV5-1
CASSLALARKKDEQYF
>TRBV7-9
CASSADEGEYGYTF
>TRBV5-1
CASSLESPSNQPQHF
>TRBV7-9
CASSSSQSGPYNEQFF
>TRBV6-5
CASSYRQETTGELFF
>TRBV27
CASSFDFYTQYF
>TRBV6-1
CASSVEGFTEAFF